This T cell receptor (beta chain) was captured by sequencing in a study of cytomegalovirus exposure and HLA in healthy donors. It was with 60 Vbeta and 13 Jbeta primers that the PCR ran. Sequenced by immunoSEQ multiplex PCR; TCRdb stores in-frame clones only, minus some. Of about 110,000 clones listed, 65% to 80% are singletons. Each donor was nominally healthy when sampled (though unrecorded immune exposures were likely). Sequencing used PBMCs. This receptor was identified in a female donor in good health and CMV-seropositive.

The CDR3 DNA sequence: TGTGCCAGTAGTATAGAGGGACTAGCGGCAGTCGGGGAGCAGTTCTTC. Translated: CASSIEGLAAVGEQFF. The chain has TRBV19 and TRBJ2-1; 11 positions agree with TRBD2. There are 16 residues in the CDR3. After removal of 0 bases from V and 10 bases from J, the junction contained 8 bases not matched to a gene. Germline lookup yields CDR1 LNHDA and CDR2 SQIVND (reference sequence). The full variable domain, with the rest looked up from reference TRBV19 and TRBJ2-1, is DGGITQSPKYLFRKEGQNVTLSCEQNLNHDAMYWYRQDPGQGLRLIYYSQIVNDFQKGDIAEGYSVSREKKESFPLTVTSAQKNPTAFYLCASSIEGLAAVGEQFFGPGTRLTVL.